This T cell receptor (beta chain) was sequenced during a study of blood T cell repertoires in COVID-19. Study background: Sources were T cells, B-cell-depleted T cells, or PBMCs; the material itself was cDNA or gDNA.

Original processing methods: Reference gene primer amplification gave nucleated cell count estimates. Some clones are missing from TCRdb's copy, which holds only in-frame ones; the method was immunoSEQ multiplex PCR. V and J calls plus clone size are reproduced from that table; the DNA served to infer D and trimming. The sample holds about 98,000 clones; around 72% are singletons and the top ten take around 22%. Deletions cut 0 bases from V and 6 bases from J, with 9 bases between. The CDR3 is 14 amino acids. CDR1 is SGHNT, CDR2 YENEEA, per germline. The clonotype was recovered from a man aged 65 to 85 with acute or convalescent COVID-19. Sequences were obtained from peripheral blood. J is TRBJ2-1 and V is TRBV11-3; the D gene is possibly TRBD2 (6 bases). The CDR3 nucleotides are TGTGCCAGCAGCTTAGAAAGGAGGGCCAATGAGCAGTTCTTC. This codes for CASSLERRANEQFF.